This T cell receptor beta chain was recorded in a study of blood T cell repertoires in COVID-19. The V and J ends lost 2 bases and 7 bases respectively, with 4 bases between them. The germline gives CDR1 SGHRS, CDR2 YFSETQ. CDR3 size: 11 residues. The data were produced by immunoSEQ multiplex PCR, yet TCRdb's version contains in-frame clones alone and is incomplete. The sample lists 250,000 to 350,000 clones; less than 85% were seen once. The source material was peripheral blood. The J gene is TRBJ2-1, the V gene TRBV5-1; no reliable D call. The receptor comes from a human donor with COVID-19, enrolled during active disease. The donor label of this sample is uncertain. The CDR3 DNA follows: TGCGCCAGCAGCTTACAAAATGAGCAGTTCTTC. It translates to CASSLQNEQFF.